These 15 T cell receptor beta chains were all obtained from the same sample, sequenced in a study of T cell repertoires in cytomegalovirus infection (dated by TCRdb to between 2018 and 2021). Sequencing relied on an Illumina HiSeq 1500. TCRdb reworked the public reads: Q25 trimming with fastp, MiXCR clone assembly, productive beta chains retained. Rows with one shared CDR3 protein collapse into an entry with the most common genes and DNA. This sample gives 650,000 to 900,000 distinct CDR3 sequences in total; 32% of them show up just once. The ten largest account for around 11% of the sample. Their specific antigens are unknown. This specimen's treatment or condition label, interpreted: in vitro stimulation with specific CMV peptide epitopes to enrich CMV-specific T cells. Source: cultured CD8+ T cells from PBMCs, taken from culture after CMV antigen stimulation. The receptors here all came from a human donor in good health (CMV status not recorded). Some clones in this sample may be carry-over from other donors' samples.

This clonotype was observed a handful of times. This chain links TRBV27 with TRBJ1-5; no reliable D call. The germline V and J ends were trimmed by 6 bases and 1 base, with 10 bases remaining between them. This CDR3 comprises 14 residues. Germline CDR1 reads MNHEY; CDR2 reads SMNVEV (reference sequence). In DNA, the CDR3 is TGTGCCAGCAGGCGACACGAGAGCAATCAGCCCCAGCATTTT. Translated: CASRRHESNQPQHF.

In DNA, the CDR3 is TGTGCCAGCAGTTTTGTTGGCAGGACAGATACGCAGTATTTT. Amino acid sequence: CASSFVGRTDTQYF. The genes are TRBV12-3 or TRBV12-4 and TRBJ2-3; D is uncertain. The V gene lost 3 bases and the J gene lost 3 bases, with 10 bases spanning the gap. This CDR3 region has 14 residues.

The CDR3 sequence is CASLSLTGELFF. In nucleotides, the CDR3 is TGTGCCAGCCTTTCGCTCACCGGGGAGCTGTTTTTT. This sequence joins TRBV13 and TRBJ2-2; D is ambiguous. This CDR3 region has 12 residues. Germline CDR1 PRHDT, CDR2 FYEKMQ (reference sequence). Deletions cut 8 bases from V and 4 bases from J, with 8 bases between.

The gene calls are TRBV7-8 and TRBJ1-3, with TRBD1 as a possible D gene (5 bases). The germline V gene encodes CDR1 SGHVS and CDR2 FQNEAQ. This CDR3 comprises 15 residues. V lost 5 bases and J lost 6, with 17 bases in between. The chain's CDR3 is CASSAVWDAENTIYF. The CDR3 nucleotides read TGTGCCAGCAGCGCGGTTTGGGACGCGGAAAACACCATATATTTT.

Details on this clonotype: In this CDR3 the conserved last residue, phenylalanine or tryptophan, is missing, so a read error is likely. The CDR3 loop reads CASSLGGRSEKLFI. In DNA, the CDR3 is TGTGCCAGCAGCTTGGGGGGACGGAGTGAAAAACTGTTTATT. The chain has TRBV7-9 and TRBJ1-4; D may be TRBD1 (5 bases). CDR3 length equals 14 residues. Per germline, CDR1 SEHNR and CDR2 FQNEAQ (reference sequence). V dropped 3 bases and J dropped 7 bases, with 12 bases sitting between them.

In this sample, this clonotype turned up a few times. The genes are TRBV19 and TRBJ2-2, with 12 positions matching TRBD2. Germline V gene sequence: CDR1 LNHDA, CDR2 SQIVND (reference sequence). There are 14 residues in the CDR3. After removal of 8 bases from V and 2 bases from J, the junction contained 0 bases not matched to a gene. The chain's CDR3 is CASGLAGNTGELFF. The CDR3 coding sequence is TGTGCCAGTGGACTAGCGGGAAACACCGGGGAGCTGTTTTTT.

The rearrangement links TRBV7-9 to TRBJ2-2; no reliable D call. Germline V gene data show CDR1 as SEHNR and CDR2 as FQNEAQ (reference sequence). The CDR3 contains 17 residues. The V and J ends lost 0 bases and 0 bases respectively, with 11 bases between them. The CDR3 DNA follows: TGTGCCAGCAGCTTAGCCCTTCGACACACGAACACCGGGGAGCTGTTTTTT. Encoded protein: CASSLALRHTNTGELFF.

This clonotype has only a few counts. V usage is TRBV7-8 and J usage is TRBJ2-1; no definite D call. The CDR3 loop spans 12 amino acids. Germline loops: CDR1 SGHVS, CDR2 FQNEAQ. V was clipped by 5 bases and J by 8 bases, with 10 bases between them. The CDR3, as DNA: TGTGCCAGCAGCCCCTACGACTATGAGCAGTTCTTC. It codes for CASSPYDYEQFF.

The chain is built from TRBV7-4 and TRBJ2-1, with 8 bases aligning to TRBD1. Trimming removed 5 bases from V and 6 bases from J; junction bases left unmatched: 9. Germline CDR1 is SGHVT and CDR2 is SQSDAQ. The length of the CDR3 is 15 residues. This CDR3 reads CASSPPGGKGNEQFF. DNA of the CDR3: TGTGCCAGCAGCCCACCAGGGGGCAAAGGCAATGAGCAGTTCTTC.

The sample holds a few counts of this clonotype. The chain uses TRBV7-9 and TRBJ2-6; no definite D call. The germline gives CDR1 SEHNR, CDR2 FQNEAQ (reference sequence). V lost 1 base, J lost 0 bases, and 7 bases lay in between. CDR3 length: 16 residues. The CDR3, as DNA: TGTGCCAGCAGCTTAGACAGACGCTCTGGGGCCAACGTCCTGACTTTC. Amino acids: CASSLDRRSGANVLTF.

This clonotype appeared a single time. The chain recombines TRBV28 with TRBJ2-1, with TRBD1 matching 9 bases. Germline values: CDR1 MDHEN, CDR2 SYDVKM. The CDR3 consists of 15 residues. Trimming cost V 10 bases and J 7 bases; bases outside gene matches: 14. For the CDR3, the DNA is TGTGCCATAGGACGGACAGGGGACTATTTGAATGAGCAGTTCTTC. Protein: CAIGRTGDYLNEQFF.

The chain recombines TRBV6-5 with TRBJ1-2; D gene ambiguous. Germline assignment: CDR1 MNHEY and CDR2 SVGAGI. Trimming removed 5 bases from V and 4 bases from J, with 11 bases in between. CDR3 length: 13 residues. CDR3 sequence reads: CASSHDNGYGYTF. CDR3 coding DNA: TGTGCCAGCAGTCATGATAACGGCTATGGCTACACCTTC.

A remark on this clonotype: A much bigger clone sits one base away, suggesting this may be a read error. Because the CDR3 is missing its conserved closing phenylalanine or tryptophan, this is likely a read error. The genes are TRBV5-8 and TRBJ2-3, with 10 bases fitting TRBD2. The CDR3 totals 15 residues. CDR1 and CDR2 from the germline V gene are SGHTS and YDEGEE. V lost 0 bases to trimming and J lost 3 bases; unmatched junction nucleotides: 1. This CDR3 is CASSLELAGTDTQYY. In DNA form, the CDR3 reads TGTGCCAGCAGCTTGGAACTAGCGGGAACAGATACGCAGTATTAT.

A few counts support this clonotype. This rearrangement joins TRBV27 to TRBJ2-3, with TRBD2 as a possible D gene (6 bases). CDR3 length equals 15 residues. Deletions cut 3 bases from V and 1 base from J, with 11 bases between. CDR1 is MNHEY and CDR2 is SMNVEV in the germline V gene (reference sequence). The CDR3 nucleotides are TGTGCCAGCAGTTTGCGTGGGACTGGCACAGATACGCAGTATTTT. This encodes CASSLRGTGTDTQYF.

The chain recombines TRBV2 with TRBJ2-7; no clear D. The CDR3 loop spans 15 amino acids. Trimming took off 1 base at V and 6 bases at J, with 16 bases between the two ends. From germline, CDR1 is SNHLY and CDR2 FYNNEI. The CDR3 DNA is TGTGCCAGCAGTGAAGTCGGGTTTGTGGTAGGCGAGCAGTACTTC. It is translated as CASSEVGFVVGEQYF.